This is a list of T cell receptor beta chains from one sample in a study of blood T cell repertoires in COVID-19. The data were produced by immunoSEQ multiplex PCR, yet TCRdb's version contains in-frame clones alone and is incomplete. Of approximately 74,000 clones detected, roughly 80% appear once; the ten largest clones hold about 4.4%. The sequenced sample was peripheral blood. The receptors originated from a woman of 80 years or more with active or convalescent COVID-19. Both conserved end residues are part of each CDR3. Each record gives: J gene, D gene, clone size, V gene, CDR3 length, CDR3 DNA, CDR3 protein. D genes are given only for firm matches. A clone size is listed for some rows: how often the clone was seen (once, few, many), or a class if it is expanded.

j_call: TRBJ1-5; d_call: NA; clone_size: NA; v_call: TRBV30; cdr3_length: 13; cdr3_nt: TGTGCCTGGAGTCGCGGGGGGGATCAGCCCCAGCATTTT; cdr3_aa: CAWSRGGDQPQHF
j_call: TRBJ2-2; d_call: NA; clone_size: NA; v_call: TRBV18; cdr3_length: 12; cdr3_nt: TGTGCCAGCTCACCGGGGCGAGGGGAGCTGTTTTTT; cdr3_aa: CASSPGRGELFF
j_call: TRBJ2-1; d_call: TRBD2; clone_size: NA; v_call: TRBV4-3; cdr3_length: 17; cdr3_nt: TGCGCCAGCAGCCAAGATGCGGGACTAGCGCTTTACAATGAGCAGTTCTTC; cdr3_aa: CASSQDAGLALYNEQFF
j_call: TRBJ1-1; d_call: TRBD1; clone_size: NA; v_call: TRBV4-3; cdr3_length: 13; cdr3_nt: TGCGCCAGCAGCCAAATGACAGGGGCTGAAGCTTTCTTT; cdr3_aa: CASSQMTGAEAFF
j_call: TRBJ1-4; d_call: NA; clone_size: few; v_call: TRBV27; cdr3_length: 13; cdr3_nt: TGTGCCAGCAGTTTCGGGGATGGGGAAAAACTGTTTTTT; cdr3_aa: CASSFGDGEKLFF
j_call: TRBJ1-4; d_call: NA; clone_size: NA; v_call: TRBV30; cdr3_length: 13; cdr3_nt: TGTGCCTGGAACAGGGTGGATAATGAAAAACTGTTTTTT; cdr3_aa: CAWNRVDNEKLFF
j_call: TRBJ2-3; d_call: TRBD2; clone_size: NA; v_call: TRBV24-1; cdr3_length: 16; cdr3_nt: TGTGCCACCAGTGATCGAATCGGGACTACCACAGATACGCAGTATTTT; cdr3_aa: CATSDRIGTTTDTQYF
j_call: TRBJ1-2; d_call: TRBD1; clone_size: NA; v_call: TRBV6-5; cdr3_length: 13; cdr3_nt: TGTGCCACCCAAGACAGGGTTCCGGGTGGCTACACCTTC; cdr3_aa: CATQDRVPGGYTF
j_call: TRBJ1-2; d_call: NA; clone_size: NA; v_call: TRBV11-2; cdr3_length: 15; cdr3_nt: TGTGCCAGCAGCTTAGTCTACAGGGATTCCTATGGCTACACCTTC; cdr3_aa: CASSLVYRDSYGYTF
j_call: TRBJ2-7; d_call: TRBD2; clone_size: NA; v_call: TRBV7-2; cdr3_length: 12; cdr3_nt: TGTGCCAGCGCATCCGGGGGGGGGCCGCAGTACTTC; cdr3_aa: CASASGGGPQYF
j_call: TRBJ1-3; d_call: NA; clone_size: NA; v_call: TRBV28; cdr3_length: 15; cdr3_nt: TGTGCCAGCAGTTTGGAAACGGGCTCTGGAAACACCATATATTTT; cdr3_aa: CASSLETGSGNTIYF
j_call: TRBJ1-4; d_call: TRBD1; clone_size: NA; v_call: TRBV3-1/TRBV3-2; cdr3_length: 16; cdr3_nt: TGTGCCAGCAGCCAAGGCCGGGACAGGGGAGGCGAAAAACTGTTTTTT; cdr3_aa: CASSQGRDRGGEKLFF
j_call: TRBJ1-5; d_call: TRBD1; clone_size: NA; v_call: TRBV5-5; cdr3_length: 15; cdr3_nt: TGTGCCAGCAGCTTGGGACAGGGTGGCAATCAGCCCCAGCATTTT; cdr3_aa: CASSLGQGGNQPQHF
j_call: TRBJ2-1; d_call: TRBD2; clone_size: NA; v_call: TRBV27; cdr3_length: 22; cdr3_nt: TGTGCCAGCAGCCCCCCTCATCTGGGACTAGCGGGAGGAAACCCTCTCTACAATGAGCAGTTCTTC; cdr3_aa: CASSPPHLGLAGGNPLYNEQFF
j_call: TRBJ2-3; d_call: NA; clone_size: NA; v_call: TRBV19; cdr3_length: 14; cdr3_nt: TGTGCCAGTAGGGGGTGGACTAGCACAGATACGCAGTATTTT; cdr3_aa: CASRGWTSTDTQYF
j_call: TRBJ1-1; d_call: NA; clone_size: few; v_call: TRBV18; cdr3_length: 14; cdr3_nt: TGTGCCAGCTCACCAATGCGAGGGAACACTGAAGCTTTCTTT; cdr3_aa: CASSPMRGNTEAFF
j_call: TRBJ1-2; d_call: NA; clone_size: NA; v_call: TRBV23-1; cdr3_length: 13; cdr3_nt: TGCGCCAGCAAAGGACAGCAAGGGGATGGCTACACCTTC; cdr3_aa: CASKGQQGDGYTF
j_call: TRBJ1-4; d_call: NA; clone_size: once; v_call: TRBV27; cdr3_length: 15; cdr3_nt: TGTGCCAGCAAAGCAGCGCCTGCAACTAATGAAAAACTGTTTTTT; cdr3_aa: CASKAAPATNEKLFF
j_call: TRBJ1-1; d_call: NA; clone_size: NA; v_call: TRBV5-5; cdr3_length: 14; cdr3_nt: TGTGCCAGCAGCACACTTGACAGTCACACTGAAGCTTTCTTT; cdr3_aa: CASSTLDSHTEAFF
j_call: TRBJ1-6; d_call: TRBD1; clone_size: NA; v_call: TRBV27; cdr3_length: 17; cdr3_nt: TGTGCCAGCAGTTGGACACCGGTAGGGACAGGGGACTCACCCCTCCACTTT; cdr3_aa: CASSWTPVGTGDSPLHF
j_call: TRBJ1-2; d_call: TRBD1; clone_size: NA; v_call: TRBV19; cdr3_length: 15; cdr3_nt: TGTGCCAGTAGTATCCACGGGACAGAGGTGGATGGCTACACCTTC; cdr3_aa: CASSIHGTEVDGYTF
j_call: TRBJ2-6; d_call: TRBD2; clone_size: once; v_call: TRBV19; cdr3_length: 21; cdr3_nt: TGTGCCAGTAGTAGAAAAGGGACTAGCGGGGGGCTTGTATCTGGGGCCAACGTCCTGACTTTC; cdr3_aa: CASSRKGTSGGLVSGANVLTF
j_call: TRBJ2-6; d_call: NA; clone_size: NA; v_call: TRBV28; cdr3_length: 13; cdr3_nt: TGTGCCAGCATTCGCTCTGGGGCCAACGTCCTGACTTTC; cdr3_aa: CASIRSGANVLTF
j_call: TRBJ1-6; d_call: TRBD1; clone_size: NA; v_call: TRBV11-3; cdr3_length: 14; cdr3_nt: TGTGCCAGCACTCAGGACAGGGGAGGTTCACCCCTCCACTTT; cdr3_aa: CASTQDRGGSPLHF
j_call: TRBJ2-3; d_call: NA; clone_size: NA; v_call: TRBV5-6; cdr3_length: 16; cdr3_nt: TGTGCCAGCAGCTTGCCGTCTGGCGGCCGCACAGATACGCAGTATTTT; cdr3_aa: CASSLPSGGRTDTQYF
j_call: TRBJ1-5; d_call: NA; clone_size: NA; v_call: TRBV18; cdr3_length: 16; cdr3_nt: TGTGCCAGCTCACCACGCCGTCAAGGGGGTCATCAGCCCCAGCATTTT; cdr3_aa: CASSPRRQGGHQPQHF
j_call: TRBJ1-2; d_call: TRBD1; clone_size: NA; v_call: TRBV2; cdr3_length: 14; cdr3_nt: TGTGCCAGCAGTGAAGGAGGACAGGGTTTCGGCTACACCTTC; cdr3_aa: CASSEGGQGFGYTF
j_call: TRBJ2-7; d_call: NA; clone_size: NA; v_call: TRBV28; cdr3_length: 14; cdr3_nt: TGTGCCAGCACTCTATCCGGGCAGGGCTACGAGCAGTACTTC; cdr3_aa: CASTLSGQGYEQYF
j_call: TRBJ1-2; d_call: NA; clone_size: NA; v_call: TRBV7-2; cdr3_length: 14; cdr3_nt: TGTGCCAGCAGCCTCGATAACTTCCCCTATGGCTACACCTTC; cdr3_aa: CASSLDNFPYGYTF
j_call: TRBJ2-1; d_call: TRBD2; clone_size: NA; v_call: TRBV7-2; cdr3_length: 14; cdr3_nt: TGTGCCAGCACTAGACTAGCGGGAGTTAATGAGCAGTTCTTC; cdr3_aa: CASTRLAGVNEQFF
j_call: TRBJ2-1; d_call: TRBD2; clone_size: NA; v_call: TRBV11-3; cdr3_length: 16; cdr3_nt: TGTGCCAGCAGCACATCCGGGACTAACTCCTACAATGAGCAGTTCTTC; cdr3_aa: CASSTSGTNSYNEQFF
j_call: TRBJ1-6; d_call: TRBD1; clone_size: NA; v_call: TRBV7-9; cdr3_length: 13; cdr3_nt: TGTGCCACACAAACAGGGGTTAATTCACCCCTCCACTTT; cdr3_aa: CATQTGVNSPLHF
j_call: TRBJ2-4; d_call: NA; clone_size: NA; v_call: TRBV5-5; cdr3_length: 18; cdr3_nt: TGTGCCAGCAGCTTGGACCAATCAGGGATCGTAGCCAAAAACATTCAGTACTTC; cdr3_aa: CASSLDQSGIVAKNIQYF
j_call: TRBJ2-1; d_call: NA; clone_size: NA; v_call: TRBV7-3; cdr3_length: 12; cdr3_nt: TGTGCCAGCAGTTCCCAGGGATCTGAGCAGTTCTTC; cdr3_aa: CASSSQGSEQFF
j_call: TRBJ2-5; d_call: NA; clone_size: NA; v_call: TRBV18; cdr3_length: 13; cdr3_nt: TGTGCCAGCTCACCCCCCCTCCAAGAGACCCAGTACTTC; cdr3_aa: CASSPPLQETQYF
j_call: TRBJ2-5; d_call: TRBD2; clone_size: NA; v_call: TRBV7-9; cdr3_length: 16; cdr3_nt: TGTGCCAGCAGCGGTGGTCGTCTAGCGGGAGAAGAGACCCAGTACTTC; cdr3_aa: CASSGGRLAGEETQYF
j_call: TRBJ2-7; d_call: TRBD2; clone_size: NA; v_call: TRBV27; cdr3_length: 18; cdr3_nt: TGTGCCAGCAGATTTTACGGACTAGCGGGCCAAAGGTCCTACGAGCAGTACTTC; cdr3_aa: CASRFYGLAGQRSYEQYF
j_call: TRBJ1-2; d_call: NA; clone_size: few; v_call: TRBV19; cdr3_length: 14; cdr3_nt: TGTGCCAGTAGACTGGAGGGGCCGGACTATGGCTACACCTTC; cdr3_aa: CASRLEGPDYGYTF
j_call: TRBJ1-2; d_call: TRBD1; clone_size: NA; v_call: TRBV4-1; cdr3_length: 19; cdr3_nt: TGCGCCAGCAGCCAACCGAAGGGGGACAGGGTAGTCTCTAACTATGGCTACACCTTC; cdr3_aa: CASSQPKGDRVVSNYGYTF
j_call: TRBJ2-1; d_call: NA; clone_size: NA; v_call: TRBV7-9; cdr3_length: 12; cdr3_nt: TGTGCCAGCAGCCCCGTATCCAATGAGCAGTTCTTC; cdr3_aa: CASSPVSNEQFF
j_call: TRBJ2-7; d_call: NA; clone_size: NA; v_call: TRBV28; cdr3_length: 14; cdr3_nt: TGTGCCAGCAGTCGACACGACGCCTCCTACGAGCAGTACTTC; cdr3_aa: CASSRHDASYEQYF
j_call: TRBJ1-4; d_call: NA; clone_size: NA; v_call: TRBV19; cdr3_length: 13; cdr3_nt: TGTGCCAGTATGGGGCAGGGTAATGAAAAACTGTTTTTT; cdr3_aa: CASMGQGNEKLFF
j_call: TRBJ2-7; d_call: NA; clone_size: NA; v_call: TRBV5-1; cdr3_length: 21; cdr3_nt: TGCGCCAGCAGCTCGGTACAGACTCCAGGGGGGAGTTCTAGTTCTCAATACGAGCAGTACTTC; cdr3_aa: CASSSVQTPGGSSSSQYEQYF
j_call: TRBJ1-3; d_call: TRBD1; clone_size: NA; v_call: TRBV25-1; cdr3_length: 18; cdr3_nt: TGTGCCAGCAGTTCTCACCCTGGACAGGGAGAATCTGGAAACACCATATATTTT; cdr3_aa: CASSSHPGQGESGNTIYF
j_call: TRBJ2-5; d_call: TRBD2; clone_size: once; v_call: TRBV7-2; cdr3_length: 17; cdr3_nt: TGTGCCAGCAGCTTAGGTCGACTAGCGGGGTCTTGGGAGACCCAGTACTTC; cdr3_aa: CASSLGRLAGSWETQYF
j_call: TRBJ1-2; d_call: NA; clone_size: few; v_call: TRBV28; cdr3_length: 17; cdr3_nt: TGTGCCAGCAGTTTCCGGGGTAACTATGGGGTTGACTATGGCTACACCTTC; cdr3_aa: CASSFRGNYGVDYGYTF
j_call: TRBJ1-6; d_call: NA; clone_size: NA; v_call: TRBV25-1; cdr3_length: 14; cdr3_nt: TGTGCCAGCAGTAGGGCAGGGGTCAATTCACCCCTCCACTTT; cdr3_aa: CASSRAGVNSPLHF
j_call: TRBJ1-1; d_call: TRBD1; clone_size: NA; v_call: TRBV18; cdr3_length: 14; cdr3_nt: TGTGCCAGCTCACCTGTGACAGGGGGCACTGAAGCTTTCTTT; cdr3_aa: CASSPVTGGTEAFF
j_call: TRBJ1-2; d_call: NA; clone_size: once; v_call: TRBV28; cdr3_length: 12; cdr3_nt: TGTGCCAGCAGTTTTACGGGGTATGGCTACACCTTC; cdr3_aa: CASSFTGYGYTF
j_call: TRBJ1-2; d_call: NA; clone_size: NA; v_call: TRBV6-6; cdr3_length: 16; cdr3_nt: TGTGCCAGCAGTTACTCCAGGGACTCTGGCGACTATGGCTACACCTTC; cdr3_aa: CASSYSRDSGDYGYTF
j_call: TRBJ1-2; d_call: TRBD1; clone_size: NA; v_call: TRBV28; cdr3_length: 14; cdr3_nt: TGTGCCAGCAGTTTATACCAGGGGGTATATGGCTACACCTTC; cdr3_aa: CASSLYQGVYGYTF
j_call: TRBJ2-7; d_call: TRBD2; clone_size: NA; v_call: TRBV11-2; cdr3_length: 15; cdr3_nt: TGTGCCAGCAGCTCCTCAGCGGGGGTTCGACTCGAGCAGTACTTC; cdr3_aa: CASSSSAGVRLEQYF
j_call: TRBJ2-2; d_call: NA; clone_size: NA; v_call: TRBV5-5; cdr3_length: 13; cdr3_nt: TGTGCCAGCAGTAGCTCAGGGACCGGGGAGCTGTTTTTT; cdr3_aa: CASSSSGTGELFF